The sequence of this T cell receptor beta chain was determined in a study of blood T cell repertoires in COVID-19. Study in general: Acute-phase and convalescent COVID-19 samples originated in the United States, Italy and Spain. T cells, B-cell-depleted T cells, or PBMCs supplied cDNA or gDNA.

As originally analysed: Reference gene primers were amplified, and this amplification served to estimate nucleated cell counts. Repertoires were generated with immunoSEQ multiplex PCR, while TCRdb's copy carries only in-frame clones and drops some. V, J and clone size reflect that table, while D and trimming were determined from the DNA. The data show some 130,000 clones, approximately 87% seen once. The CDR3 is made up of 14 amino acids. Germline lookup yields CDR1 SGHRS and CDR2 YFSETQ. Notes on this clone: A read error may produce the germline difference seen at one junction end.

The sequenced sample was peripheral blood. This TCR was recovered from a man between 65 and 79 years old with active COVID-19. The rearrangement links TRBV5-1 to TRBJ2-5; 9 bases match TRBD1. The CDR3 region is CASSSGTGKETQYF. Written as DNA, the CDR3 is TGCGCCAGCAGCTCTGGGACAGGGAAAGAGACTCAGTACTTC.